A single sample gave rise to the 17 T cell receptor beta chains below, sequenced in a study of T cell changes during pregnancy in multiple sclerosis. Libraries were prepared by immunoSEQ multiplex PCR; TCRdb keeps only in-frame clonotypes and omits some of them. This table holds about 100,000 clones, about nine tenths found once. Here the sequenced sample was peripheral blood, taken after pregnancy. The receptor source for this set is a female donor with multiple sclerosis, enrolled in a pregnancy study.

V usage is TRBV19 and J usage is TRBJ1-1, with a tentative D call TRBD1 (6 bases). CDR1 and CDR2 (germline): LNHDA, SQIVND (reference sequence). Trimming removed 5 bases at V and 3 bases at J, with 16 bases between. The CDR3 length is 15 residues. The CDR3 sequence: CASSPYGNRDTEAFF. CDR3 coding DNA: TGTGCCAGTAGTCCCTATGGGAACAGGGACACTGAAGCTTTCTTT. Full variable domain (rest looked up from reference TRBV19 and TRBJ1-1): DGGITQSPKYLFRKEGQNVTLSCEQNLNHDAMYWYRQDPGQGLRLIYYSQIVNDFQKGDIAEGYSVSREKKESFPLTVTSAQKNPTAFYLCASSPYGNRDTEAFFGQGTRLTVV.

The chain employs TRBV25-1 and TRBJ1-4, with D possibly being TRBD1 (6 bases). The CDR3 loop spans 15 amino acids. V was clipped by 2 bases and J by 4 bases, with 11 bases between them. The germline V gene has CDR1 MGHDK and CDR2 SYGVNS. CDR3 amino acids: CASSELRTVNEKLFF. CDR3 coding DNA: TGTGCCAGCAGTGAACTAAGGACAGTTAATGAAAAACTGTTTTTT.

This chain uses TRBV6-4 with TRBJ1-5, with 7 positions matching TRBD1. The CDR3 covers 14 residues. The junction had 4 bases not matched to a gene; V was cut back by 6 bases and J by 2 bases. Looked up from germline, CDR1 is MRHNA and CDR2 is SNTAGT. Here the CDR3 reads CASRAGQRNQPQHF. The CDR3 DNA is TGTGCCAGCAGGGCGGGACAGCGCAATCAGCCCCAGCATTTT.

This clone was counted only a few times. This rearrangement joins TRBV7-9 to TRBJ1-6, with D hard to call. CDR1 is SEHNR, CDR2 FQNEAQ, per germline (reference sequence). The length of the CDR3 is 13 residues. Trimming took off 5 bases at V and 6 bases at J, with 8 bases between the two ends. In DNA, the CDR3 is TGTGCCAGCAGCCTGGCGGGTAATTCACCCCTCCACTTT. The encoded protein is CASSLAGNSPLHF.

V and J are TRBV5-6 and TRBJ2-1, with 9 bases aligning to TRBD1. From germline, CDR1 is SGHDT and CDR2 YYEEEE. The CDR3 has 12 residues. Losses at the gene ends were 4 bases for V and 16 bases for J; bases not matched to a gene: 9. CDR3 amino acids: CASSPTGTGSFF. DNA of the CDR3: TGTGCCAGCAGCCCGACCGGGACAGGGTCCTTCTTC.

CDR3 in DNA: TGTGCCAGTAGTATCGAGCGGCGGGCCTTAGATACGCAGTATTTT. Translated: CASSIERRALDTQYF. The chain is built from TRBV19 and TRBJ2-3, with D tentatively TRBD2 (5 bases). CDR3 length: 15 residues. Germline CDR1 LNHDA, CDR2 SQIVND (reference sequence). Trimming removed 3 bases at V and 5 bases at J, with 15 bases between.

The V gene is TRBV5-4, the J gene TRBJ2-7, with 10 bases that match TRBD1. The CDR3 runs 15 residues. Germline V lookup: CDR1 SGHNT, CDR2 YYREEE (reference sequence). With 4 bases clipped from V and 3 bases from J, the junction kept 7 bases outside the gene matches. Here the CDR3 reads CASSPGTGALYEQYF. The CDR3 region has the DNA TGTGCCAGCAGCCCGGGGACAGGGGCGCTCTACGAGCAGTACTTC.

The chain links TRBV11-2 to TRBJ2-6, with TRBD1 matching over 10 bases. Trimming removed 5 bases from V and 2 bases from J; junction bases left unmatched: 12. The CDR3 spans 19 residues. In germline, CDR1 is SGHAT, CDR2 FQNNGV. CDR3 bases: TGTGCCAGCAGCCAACACCGGGACAGGGGCTACGCTGGGGCCAACGTCCTGACTTTC. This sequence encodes CASSQHRDRGYAGANVLTF.

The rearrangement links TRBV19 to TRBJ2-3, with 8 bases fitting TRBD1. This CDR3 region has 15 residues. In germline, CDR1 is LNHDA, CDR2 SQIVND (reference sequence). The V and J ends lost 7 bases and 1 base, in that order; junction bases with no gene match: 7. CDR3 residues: CASNQDREGTDTQYF. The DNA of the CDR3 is TGTGCCAGTAACCAGGACAGGGAGGGCACAGATACGCAGTATTTT.

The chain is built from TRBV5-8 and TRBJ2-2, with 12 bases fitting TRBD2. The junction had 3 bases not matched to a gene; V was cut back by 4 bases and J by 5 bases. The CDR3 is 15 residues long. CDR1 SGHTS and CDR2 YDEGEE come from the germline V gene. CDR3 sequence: CASSIGLAGTGELFF. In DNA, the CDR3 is TGTGCCAGCAGCATCGGACTAGCGGGGACCGGGGAGCTGTTTTTT.

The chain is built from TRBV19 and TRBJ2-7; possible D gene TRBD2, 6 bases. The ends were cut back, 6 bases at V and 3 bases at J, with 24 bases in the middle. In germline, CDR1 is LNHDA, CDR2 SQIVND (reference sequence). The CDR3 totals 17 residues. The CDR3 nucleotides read TGTGCCAGTAGCAGTAGTGAGACCGGAGCGGGCCTCTACGAGCAGTACTTC. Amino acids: CASSSSETGAGLYEQYF.

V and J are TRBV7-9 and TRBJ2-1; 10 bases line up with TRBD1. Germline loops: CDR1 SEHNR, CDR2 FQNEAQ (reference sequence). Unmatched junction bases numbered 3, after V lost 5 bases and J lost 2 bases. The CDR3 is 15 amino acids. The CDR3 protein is CASSPGTGAYNEQFF. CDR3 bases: TGTGCCAGCAGCCCCGGGACAGGGGCCTACAATGAGCAGTTCTTC.

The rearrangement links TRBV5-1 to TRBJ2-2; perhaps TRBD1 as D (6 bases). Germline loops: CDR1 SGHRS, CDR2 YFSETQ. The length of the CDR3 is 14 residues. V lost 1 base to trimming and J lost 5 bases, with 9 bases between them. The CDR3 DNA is TGCGCCAGCAGCTTGAATGACAGGACCGGGGAGCTGTTTTTT. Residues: CASSLNDRTGELFF.

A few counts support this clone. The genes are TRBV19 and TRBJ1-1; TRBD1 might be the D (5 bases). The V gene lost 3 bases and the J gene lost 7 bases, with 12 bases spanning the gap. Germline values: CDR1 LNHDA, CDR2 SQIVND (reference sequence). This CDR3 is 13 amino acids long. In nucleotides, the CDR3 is TGTGCCAGTAGTATGGGGGGTTTTAATGAAGCTTTCTTT. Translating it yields CASSMGGFNEAFF.

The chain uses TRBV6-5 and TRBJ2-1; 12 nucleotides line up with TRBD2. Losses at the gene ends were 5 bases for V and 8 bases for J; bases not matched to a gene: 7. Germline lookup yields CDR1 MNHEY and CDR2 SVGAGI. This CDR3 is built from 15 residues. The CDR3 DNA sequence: TGTGCCAGCAGTCGCGAACTAGCGGGGGGCGATGAGCAGTTCTTC. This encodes CASSRELAGGDEQFF.

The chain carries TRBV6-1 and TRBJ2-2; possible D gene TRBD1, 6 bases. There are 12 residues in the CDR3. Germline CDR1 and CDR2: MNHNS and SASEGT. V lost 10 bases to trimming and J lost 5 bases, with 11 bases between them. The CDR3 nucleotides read TGTGCCATACATAGGGGGACCGGGGAGCTGTTTTTT. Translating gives CAIHRGTGELFF.

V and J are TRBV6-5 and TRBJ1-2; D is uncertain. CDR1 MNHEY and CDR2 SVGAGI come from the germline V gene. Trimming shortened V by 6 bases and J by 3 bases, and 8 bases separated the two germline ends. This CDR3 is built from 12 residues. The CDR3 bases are TGTGCCAGCAGACCGAAGCACTATGGCTACACCTTC. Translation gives CASRPKHYGYTF.